The rows below give T cell receptor beta chains drawn from one sample of a study of T cells in Graves' hyperthyroidism and ophthalmopathy. TCRdb redid the calling of the multiplex PCR reads with MiXCR, one entry per CDR3 protein. The top ten hold about 3.5% of the sample, which has roughly 640,000 distinct CDR3 sequences, approximately 15% seen once. Material: blood. The source of these receptors is a woman between 40 and 55 years old with Graves' ophthalmopathy. CDR3s include the opening cysteine and the closing phenylalanine or tryptophan. A D gene is named only where the DNA matches it firmly. For some rows the clone size is stated as once, few or many, or as a class when expanded; others skip it.

many	TRBV3-1	-	15	TRBJ1-5	CASSQDPQRNQPQHF	TGTGCCAGCAGCCAAGATCCCCAGAGGAATCAGCCCCAGCATTTT
-	TRBV9	-	16	TRBJ1-5	CASIAPPAAHDQPQHF	TGTGCCAGCATCGCGCCCCCAGCGGCTCACGATCAGCCCCAGCATTTT
few	TRBV18	-	16	TRBJ2-6	CASSPRIGTGANVLTF	TGTGCCAGCTCCCCGAGGATAGGGACTGGGGCCAACGTCCTGACTTTC
many	TRBV30	-	13	TRBJ1-1	CAWSSPGAVEAFF	TGTGCCTGGAGTTCGCCGGGGGCGGTGGAAGCTTTCTTT
-	TRBV7-9	-	12	TRBJ1-6	CASTGSVTPLHF	TGTGCCAGCACCGGGTCGGTGACACCCCTCCACTTT
-	TRBV7-7	-	14	TRBJ2-5	CASSLYTVGETQYF	TGTGCTAGCAGCTTGTATACGGTCGGGGAGACCCAGTACTTC
many	TRBV5-1	TRBD1	13	TRBJ2-7	CASRGTGPYEQYF	TGCGCCAGCAGAGGGACAGGGCCCTACGAGCAGTACTTC
-	TRBV6-1	TRBD1	15	TRBJ1-3	CASRETGTGGFPIYF	TGTGCCAGCCGGGAAACCGGGACAGGGGGCTTCCCCATATATTTT
many	TRBV5-5	TRBD2	16	TRBJ2-7	CASSLDAGLAGKEQYF	TGTGCCAGCAGCTTGGACGCGGGACTAGCGGGAAAAGAGCAGTACTTC
-	TRBV20-1	TRBD2	14	TRBJ2-3	CSAWLAGREATQYF	TGCAGTGCTTGGCTAGCGGGGAGGGAGGCTACGCAGTATTTT
-	TRBV28	-	14	TRBJ1-3	CANTPGGPGNTIYF	TGTGCCAACACCCCGGGGGGACCAGGAAACACCATATATTTT
-	TRBV6-2/TRBV6-3	TRBD1	13	TRBJ1-4	CANRRTGERKLFF	TGTGCCAACAGGCGGACAGGGGAAAGAAAACTGTTTTTT
few	TRBV12-3/TRBV12-4	-	12	TRBJ1-1	CASKPDWTGQVF	TGTGCCAGCAAACCTGATTGGACGGGGCAGGTCTTT
many	TRBV11-2	-	13	TRBJ2-3	CASSFQNTDTQYF	TGTGCCAGCAGCTTCCAAAACACAGATACGCAGTATTTT
few	TRBV7-9	TRBD2	13	TRBJ2-1	CASSITSGNEQFF	TGTGCCAGCAGCATAACTAGCGGCAATGAGCAGTTCTTC
few	TRBV28	TRBD1	14	TRBJ2-4	CASRTGGTENIQYF	TGTGCCAGCAGAACAGGGGGTACAGAAAACATTCAGTACTTC
many	TRBV28	-	14	TRBJ2-3	CASMWARSTDTQYF	TGTGCCAGCATGTGGGCGAGAAGCACAGATACGCAGTATTTT
many	TRBV7-8	-	15	TRBJ2-7	CASSSPGRTGSEQYF	TGTGCCAGCAGCTCCCCCGGCCGAACAGGGAGCGAGCAGTACTTC
-	TRBV12-3/TRBV12-4	-	12	TRBJ1-6	CASSFPYSPLHF	TGTGCCAGCAGTTTCCCCTATTCACCCCTCCACTTT
-	TRBV11-2	TRBD1	14	TRBJ1-6	CASSRDRLNSPLHF	TGTGCCAGCAGCCGGGACAGGCTTAATTCACCCCTCCACTTT
many	TRBV5-1	TRBD2	17	TRBJ2-1	CASSLGGGTSGYNEQFF	TGCGCCAGCAGCTTGGGAGGAGGGACTAGCGGATACAATGAGCAGTTCTTC
many	TRBV28	-	15	TRBJ1-1	CASSFRGFMNTEAFF	TGTGCCAGCAGTTTCCGGGGATTTATGAACACTGAAGCTTTCTTT
few	TRBV29-1	-	12	TRBJ1-1	CSVEGLNGEAFF	TGCAGCGTTGAAGGCCTCAACGGTGAAGCTTTCTTT
few	TRBV7-9	-	14	TRBJ1-6	CASSLVGLDSPLHF	TGTGCCAGCAGCTTAGTGGGCTTAGATTCACCCCTCCACTTT
-	TRBV9	TRBD2	18	TRBJ2-1	CASSQDRLASGGPDEQFF	TGTGCCAGCAGCCAAGATAGGTTGGCTAGCGGGGGTCCCGATGAGCAGTTCTTC
-	TRBV20-1	-	14	TRBJ1-5	CSARFGSGGQPQHF	TGCAGTGCTAGGTTCGGGAGCGGGGGACAGCCCCAGCATTTT
-	TRBV18	-	13	TRBJ1-5	CASSPAGDQPQHF	TGTGCCAGCTCACCGGCAGGAGATCAGCCCCAGCATTTT
-	TRBV15	-	13	TRBJ1-2	CATSNSGTARCTF	TGTGCCACCAGCAATTCCGGGACGGCCCGGTGCACCTTC
many	TRBV2	TRBD2	16	TRBJ2-1	CASSDLGGGTYNEQFF	TGTGCCAGCAGTGATCTCGGGGGGGGGACCTACAATGAGCAGTTCTTC
few	TRBV12-5	TRBD1	14	TRBJ2-4	CASVPTGGNNIQYF	TGTGCTAGTGTTCCCACAGGGGGCAATAACATTCAGTACTTC
many	TRBV12-3/TRBV12-4	-	18	TRBJ2-3	CASSLGGSVWRPHYTQYF	TGTGCCAGCAGTTTAGGAGGTAGCGTTTGGCGGCCCCATTATACGCAGTATTTT
few	TRBV30	-	13	TRBJ2-1	CAWSVWQGTGQFF	TGTGCCTGGAGTGTATGGCAGGGGACCGGGCAGTTCTTC
many	TRBV2	-	13	TRBJ2-2	CASSEEHTGELFF	TGTGCCAGCAGTGAAGAGCACACCGGGGAGCTGTTTTTT
few	TRBV10-2	-	14	TRBJ1-2	CASSERTANYGYTF	TGCGCCAGCAGTGAGCGGACGGCTAACTATGGCTACACCTTC
-	TRBV20-1	-	14	TRBJ2-7	CSARDTTHYNEQYF	TGCAGTGCTAGAGATACTACCCACTACAATGAGCAGTACTTC
many	TRBV6-1	-	17	TRBJ1-5	CASSGSEQARWLQPQHF	TGTGCCAGCAGTGGCAGCGAACAGGCTCGTTGGCTTCAGCCCCAGCATTTT
-	TRBV19	-	15	TRBJ1-2	CASSRDAGLNYGYTF	TGTGCCAGTAGCCGGGACGCCGGGCTTAACTATGGCTACACCTTC
many	TRBV18	-	13	TRBJ2-3	CASSVLEGDTQYF	TGTGCCAGCTCGGTACTGGAGGGAGATACGCAGTATTTT
few	TRBV15	TRBD1	14	TRBJ2-5	CATSSGQGGETQYF	TGTGCCACCAGCAGCGGACAGGGTGGAGAGACCCAGTACTTC
many	TRBV11-2	TRBD1	13	TRBJ2-1	CASSWGQPNEQFF	TGTGCCAGCAGCTGGGGACAGCCCAATGAGCAGTTCTTC
once	TRBV19	-	13	TRBJ2-5	CASSTWGGEAQYF	TGTGCCAGTAGTACCTGGGGCGGGGAGGCCCAGTACTTC
few	TRBV29-1	TRBD1	14	TRBJ2-7	CSVGQTGGAGEQYF	TGCAGCGTCGGCCAAACAGGGGGCGCGGGGGAGCAGTACTTC
-	TRBV20-1	-	14	TRBJ1-6	CSASEGQGTSPLHF	TGCAGTGCTAGTGAAGGGCAGGGGACCTCACCCCTCCACTTT
-	TRBV2	TRBD2	15	TRBJ2-1	CASRLTSGVGDEQFF	TGTGCCAGCAGGCTGACTAGCGGAGTTGGGGATGAGCAGTTCTTC
many	TRBV18	-	14	TRBJ2-1	CASSARGNYNEQFF	TGTGCCAGCTCAGCCCGGGGAAACTACAATGAGCAGTTCTTC
many	TRBV11-2	TRBD2	14	TRBJ2-7	CASSTRTSGYEQYF	TGTGCCAGCAGTACTAGGACTAGCGGATACGAGCAGTACTTC
many	TRBV5-1	TRBD2	14	TRBJ2-1	CASSRTSGRIEQFF	TGCGCCAGCAGCCGGACTAGCGGGAGGATTGAGCAGTTCTTC
few	TRBV7-2	-	12	TRBJ2-3	CASSPVVRTQYF	TGTGCCAGCAGCCCCGTTGTTAGGACGCAGTATTTT
many	TRBV2	-	15	TRBJ2-1	CASSGSGVLYNEQFF	TGTGCCAGCAGTGGCAGCGGAGTCCTGTACAATGAGCAGTTCTTC
-	TRBV5-6	TRBD2	13	TRBJ2-3	CASSLAAQRGQYF	TGTGCCAGCAGCTTGGCGGCGCAGCGGGGCCAGTATTTT
-	TRBV6-1	TRBD1	14	TRBJ1-3	CASSYRGGGNTIYF	TGTGCCAGCAGCTACAGGGGCGGCGGAAACACCATATATTTT
many	TRBV24-1	-	14	TRBJ2-3	CATSDATRTDTQYF	TGTGCCACCAGTGACGCAACTCGCACAGATACGCAGTATTTT
-	TRBV7-9	-	14	TRBJ1-2	CASSLSLANYGYTF	TGTGCCAGCAGCCTATCTTTGGCTAACTATGGCTACACCTTC
few	TRBV6-1	TRBD2	14	TRBJ2-1	CASSPSGGFNEQFF	TGTGCCAGCAGTCCTAGCGGGGGTTTTAATGAGCAGTTCTTC
many	TRBV6-5	-	16	TRBJ1-1	CASSYSRRGRNTEAFF	TGTGCCAGCAGTTACTCCCGTCGTGGGAGGAACACTGAAGCTTTCTTT
few	TRBV19	TRBD2	17	TRBJ2-1	CASIQGPSGSSYNEQFF	TGTGCCAGTATCCAGGGGCCGAGCGGGAGCTCCTACAATGAGCAGTTCTTC
many	TRBV12-3/TRBV12-4	-	15	TRBJ1-6	CASSRILGLNSPLHF	TGTGCCAGCAGTCGCATCCTTGGGTTGAATTCACCCCTCCACTTT
-	TRBV30	-	16	TRBJ2-7	CAWSVGGGTSSYEQYF	TGTGCCTGGAGTGTGGGGGGGGGCACCTCATCCTACGAGCAGTACTTC